These T cell receptor beta chains were read from a single sample in a study of graft-versus-host responses after intestinal transplantation. Assay: immunoSEQ multiplex PCR; the TCRdb copy retains only in-frame clones and omits some. This sample has 25,000 to 35,000 clones, with about 92% found just once. Specimen: PBMCs, collected about 65 days after intestinal transplant. Every receptor here comes from a human patient who received an intestinal transplant, so some T cells may come from the graft donor. Both conserved end residues are part of each CDR3. Fields, in order: V gene, J gene, D gene, clone size, CDR3 DNA, CDR3 protein. D genes are given only for firm matches. A row's size may be missing; if present it is once, few, many or a size class.

TRBV6-5	TRBJ2-7	TRBD2	.	TGTGCCAGCAGTTACTCGACTAGCGGGAGCCACGAGCAGTACTTC	CASSYSTSGSHEQYF
TRBV7-2	TRBJ1-6	.	few	TGTGCCAGCAGCTACTGGACAGAGTATAATTCACCCCTCCACTTT	CASSYWTEYNSPLHF
TRBV27	TRBJ2-6	.	.	TGTGCCACCCGGTTGGGTGGGGCCAACGTCCTGACTTTC	CATRLGGANVLTF
TRBV5-7	TRBJ1-3	TRBD1	.	TGTGCCAGCAGCGTGGGACAGGGGAACACCATATATTTT	CASSVGQGNTIYF
TRBV7-9	TRBJ2-1	.	once	TGTGCCAGCAGCTTAAGCGATGAGCAGTTCTTC	CASSLSDEQFF
TRBV18	TRBJ2-7	TRBD1	.	TGTGCCAGCTCACCTTGGAACCGGGACAGCTCCTACGAGCAGTACTTC	CASSPWNRDSSYEQYF
TRBV25-1	TRBJ2-6	.	.	TGTGCCAGCAGTAGTTTGGCAACTGGACAAAGTCGGGCCAACGTCCTGACTTTC	CASSSLATGQSRANVLTF
TRBV7-3	TRBJ2-1	.	.	TGTGCCAGCAGCTTAATAGAAGGGAATGAGCAGTTCTTC	CASSLIEGNEQFF
TRBV4-1	TRBJ2-5	.	once	TGCGCCAGCAGCCAAGTTTTCCCCCTGAGGGAGACCCAGTACTTC	CASSQVFPLRETQYF
TRBV4-3	TRBJ2-4	.	.	TGCGCCAGCAGCCAAATTTGGCGGGAAAACATTCAGTACTTC	CASSQIWRENIQYF
TRBV12-1	TRBJ1-1	.	.	TGTGCCAGCAGCGACGTAGACAGGATGAACACTGAAGCTTTCTTT	CASSDVDRMNTEAFF
TRBV19	TRBJ1-5	.	.	TGTGCCAGTAGCAAGAGGAGGGGGGTTAGCAATCAGCCCCAGCATTTT	CASSKRRGVSNQPQHF
TRBV5-4	TRBJ1-5	.	.	TGTGCCAGCAGCTTGTCCGGGGCTGGGAATCAGCCCCAGCATTTT	CASSLSGAGNQPQHF
TRBV5-6	TRBJ2-7	.	.	TGTGCCAGCAGCCCGCCGGTTCCCAACTCCTACGAGCAGTACTTC	CASSPPVPNSYEQYF
TRBV9	TRBJ1-3	.	.	TGTGCCAGCAGCGTACAGAACTCTGGAAACACCATATATTTT	CASSVQNSGNTIYF
TRBV25-1	TRBJ1-1	.	.	TGTGCCAGCAGTGACCGGCGCTCTGAAGCTTTCTTT	CASSDRRSEAFF
TRBV19	TRBJ2-7	.	.	TGTGCCAGCCATAGCGGCTACGAGCAGTACTTC	CASHSGYEQYF
TRBV5-6	TRBJ2-7	.	.	TGTGCCAGCAGCCCAATAGGAAGCGACGAGCAGTACTTC	CASSPIGSDEQYF
TRBV7-8	TRBJ2-1	TRBD1	.	TGTGCCAGCAGCTCCACAGGGGTTGCGGAGCTTTACAATGAGCAGTTCTTC	CASSSTGVAELYNEQFF
TRBV30	TRBJ1-6	.	once	TGTGCCTGGAGTGTAACTGGGGGGAATTCACCCCTCCACTTT	CAWSVTGGNSPLHF
TRBV4-1	TRBJ2-2	TRBD2	.	TGCGCCAGCAGCCAAGTGATTAGCGGGGGTAGGGTCGGGGAGCTGTTTTTT	CASSQVISGGRVGELFF
TRBV27	TRBJ1-1	.	.	TGTGCCAGCAGTTCGGGGGCACTGAACACTGAAGCTTTCTTT	CASSSGALNTEAFF
TRBV4-1	TRBJ2-3	TRBD2	.	TGCGCCAGCAGCCAAGATCTAGCGGAAACAGATACGCAGTATTTT	CASSQDLAETDTQYF
TRBV4-1	TRBJ2-7	.	.	TGCGCCAGCAGCCAAGATGATTGGGCCAGCAGCGAGCAGTACTTC	CASSQDDWASSEQYF
TRBV19	TRBJ1-1	TRBD1	.	TGTGCCAGTACCCTGGGACAGGGGGGTACTGAAGCTTTCTTT	CASTLGQGGTEAFF
TRBV6-1	TRBJ2-7	.	.	TGTGCCAGCAGCTACCGCGGATTCAGAATCCACGAGCAGTACTTC	CASSYRGFRIHEQYF
TRBV2	TRBJ1-5	.	.	TGTGCCAGCAGTGAAGCAGACCAGCCCCAGCATTTT	CASSEADQPQHF
TRBV7-2	TRBJ2-7	.	.	TGTGCCAGCAGCCGGGACTGGTCCAACGAGCAGTACTTC	CASSRDWSNEQYF
TRBV11-2	TRBJ1-1	.	.	TGTGCCAGCAGGGCCTGGGACCTAATGAACACTGAAGCTTTCTTT	CASRAWDLMNTEAFF
TRBV7-3	TRBJ2-5	TRBD2	once	TGTGCCAGCAGCCTAATAGCGGGGGGAGAGACCCAGTACTTC	CASSLIAGGETQYF
TRBV27	TRBJ2-7	.	.	TGTGCCAGCAGCCTGGGACAAAACTACGGGCAGTACTTC	CASSLGQNYGQYF
TRBV30	TRBJ1-5	.	.	TGTGCCTGGAGTGGGGGGTCTCAGCCCCAGCATTTT	CAWSGGSQPQHF
TRBV5-1	TRBJ1-1	TRBD1	once	TGCGCCAGCATCCCGGGACAGGGCCCCACTGAAGCTTTCTTT	CASIPGQGPTEAFF
TRBV5-5	TRBJ2-5	.	.	TGTGCCAGCAGCTTCGGGGCCGCCAGGGAAGAGACCCAGTACTTC	CASSFGAAREETQYF
TRBV7-3	TRBJ2-2	.	.	TGTGCCAGCAGCCGACCGGGAGGGGAGCTGTTTTTT	CASSRPGGELFF
TRBV5-6	TRBJ2-7	.	.	TGTGCCAGCAGCTTGGCCGAGTACGAGCAGTACTTC	CASSLAEYEQYF
TRBV18	TRBJ1-2	TRBD1	.	TGTGCCAGCTCACCAATCGGACAGGGGGGTGGCTACACCTTC	CASSPIGQGGGYTF
TRBV5-1	TRBJ2-7	.	.	TGCGCCAGCAGCCTAGCAGGGGAAACAGCGGGACGGACCTACGAGCAGTACTTC	CASSLAGETAGRTYEQYF
TRBV9	TRBJ2-3	TRBD2	.	TGTGCCAGCAGCGCCCAAGGCGGGGGGGATACGCAGTATTTT	CASSAQGGGDTQYF
TRBV4-2	TRBJ2-1	TRBD2	.	TGTGCCAGCAGCCAAGAGCCCCTCGTGGTAGCGGGGGCTAATGAGCAGTTCTTC	CASSQEPLVVAGANEQFF
TRBV7-9	TRBJ2-7	TRBD2	.	TGTGCCAGCAGCCATACCCGTAGCGGGAGGGACTCCTACGAGCAGTACTTC	CASSHTRSGRDSYEQYF
TRBV28	TRBJ2-4	TRBD2	.	TGTGCCAGCAGTCCACTAGCGGGATTAGCTTTAGCCAAAAACATTCAGTACTTC	CASSPLAGLALAKNIQYF